This T cell receptor (beta chain) originates from a study of regulatory T cells in long-lasting Graves disease. Sample time point: persistent/refractory GD, antithyroid drugs over 5 years with positive TRAb. From RNA extracted from PBMCs, the TCR library was made. Xi'an, China, was home to the endocrinology department that provided patients. For TCR beta, libraries came from iRepertoire HTBI primers and Arm-PCR of CDR3 regions. Each CDR3 protein gets one entry after TCRdb re-called the multiplex PCR reads with MiXCR. Of approximately 500,000 distinct CDR3 sequences in the sample, roughly 21% are singletons; the top ten hold 6.5% to 9%. V dropped 7 bases and J dropped 0 bases, with 10 bases sitting between them. Germline lookup yields CDR1 SNHLY and CDR2 FYNNEI. This CDR3 is built from 13 residues. This clonotype was counted at least ten times.

This clonotype was sampled from a female donor with Graves disease. Here the sequenced sample was peripheral blood mononuclear cells (PBMCs), taken when the disease was refractory, from a patient treated with antithyroid drugs. The rearrangement joins TRBV2 to TRBJ2-7; the D is unclear. The CDR3 loop reads CASMVVNSYEQYF. The DNA for the CDR3 is TGTGCCAGCATGGTTGTAAACTCCTACGAGCAGTACTTC.